The 23 T cell receptor beta chains listed next were all sequenced from one sample in a study of post-analysis software for immune sequencing data. Unique-molecular-identifier-tagged TCR beta cDNA libraries were used. TCRdb analysed the PCR reads with MiXCR anew, one entry per CDR3 protein. There are 740,000 or so distinct CDR3 sequences in the sample; 53% occur only once, and over 4% lies in the top ten. The antigens these receptors bind are not known. Study-wide results and caveats: In patients, roughly five TRBV segments were more frequent than in controls, with TRBV5-6, TRBV5-1 and TRBV20-1 among them.

Material for sequencing was blood. These receptors all stem from a girl aged 5-17 years with multiple sclerosis.

This chain links TRBV12-3 or TRBV12-4 with TRBJ2-3; 11 bases map to TRBD2. The V and J ends lost 5 bases and 6 bases, in that order; junction bases with no gene match: 10. This CDR3 spans 16 amino acids. CDR3: CASSPVLAGVGDTQYF. The CDR3 region has the DNA TGTGCCAGCAGTCCCGTACTAGCGGGAGTCGGGGATACGCAGTATTTT.

The DNA of the CDR3 is TGTGCCAGCACAGGGTTGGTGTACACTGAAGCTTTCTTT. Residues: CASTGLVYTEAFF. The V gene is TRBV25-1, the J gene TRBJ1-1; a weak D match, TRBD1 (5 bases). CDR1 and CDR2 (germline): MGHDK, SYGVNS. V gave up 7 bases and J gave up 3 bases, with 12 bases separating them. The CDR3 extends over 13 amino acids.

The CDR3 DNA follows: TGTGCCAGCAGCCCGGACAGGGCGGCCACAGATACGCAGTATTTT. Amino acids: CASSPDRAATDTQYF. The chain carries TRBV7-3 and TRBJ2-3, with 8 bases matching TRBD1. Germline CDR1 reads SGHTA; CDR2 reads FQGTGA. This CDR3 contains 15 residues. The V segment lost 5 bases and the J segment 2 bases; nucleotides outside the gene matches: 6.

This chain joins TRBV6-1 and TRBJ1-1; D not certain. The CDR3 consists of 17 residues. CDR1 MNHNS and CDR2 SASEGT come from the germline V gene. V shed 5 bases and J shed 0 bases, with 19 bases lying between them. CDR3 DNA: TGTGCCAGCAGTCGCCCCGGGCCGAGAGGGCTGAACACTGAAGCTTTCTTT. This translates into CASSRPGPRGLNTEAFF.

The rearrangement joins TRBV25-1 to TRBJ2-1; the match to TRBD1 covers 7 bases. In germline, CDR1 is MGHDK, CDR2 SYGVNS. This CDR3 is 15 amino acids long. The ends lost 2 bases at V and 2 bases at J; junction bases unmatched: 3. CDR3 protein: CASSERGQPYNEQFF. The CDR3 nucleotides read TGTGCCAGCAGTGAAAGGGGGCAACCCTACAATGAGCAGTTCTTC.

This clonotype was counted a single time. DNA of the CDR3: TGCGCCAGCAGCCCTTCCCAAGGGATTAACACTGAAGCTTTCTTT. This sequence encodes CASSPSQGINTEAFF. This chain joins TRBV4-1 and TRBJ1-1; D gene ambiguous. V was cut by 4 bases and J by 2 bases, with 14 bases left in between. The CDR3 is made up of 15 amino acids. In germline, CDR1 is MGHRA, CDR2 YSYEKL.

This clonotype was seen a few times. The rearrangement links TRBV15 to TRBJ2-7, with D possibly being TRBD2 (5 bases). Between the trimmed V and J ends, which lost 1 base and 3 bases, there was a span of 19 bases. The CDR3 loop spans 17 amino acids. CDR1 LNHNV and CDR2 YYDKDF come from the germline V gene (reference sequence). The CDR3 sequence is CATSRAPSDLPNYEQYF. DNA of the CDR3: TGTGCCACCAGCAGAGCTCCGTCGGACTTACCGAACTACGAGCAGTACTTC.

The J gene is TRBJ2-5, the V gene TRBV6-4; 12 bases map to TRBD2. With 6 bases clipped from V and 4 bases from J, the junction kept 6 bases outside the gene matches. The germline CDR1 and CDR2 sequences are MRHNA and SNTAGT. This CDR3 comprises 15 residues. CDR3 sequence (DNA): TGTGCCAGCAGCCCACTAGCGGGGGGCTCAGAGACCCAGTACTTC. This sequence encodes CASSPLAGGSETQYF.

This clonotype was recorded at least ten times. This chain uses TRBV20-1 with TRBJ2-7; 8 bases align to TRBD1. In germline, CDR1 is DFQATT, CDR2 SNEGSKA (reference sequence). V gave up 6 bases and J gave up 6 bases; unmatched junction bases: 4. This CDR3 spans 11 amino acids. The CDR3 bases are TGCAGTGCCGACACAGGGGGCGAGCAGTACTTC. This sequence encodes CSADTGGEQYF.

This clonotype has just a few counts. V is TRBV5-1 and J is TRBJ2-1, with D perhaps assigned TRBD1 or TRBD2 (7 bases each). Germline V gene sequence: CDR1 SGHRS, CDR2 YFSETQ. CDR3 length: 16 residues. Trimming took off 2 bases at V and 4 bases at J, with 16 bases between the two ends. The CDR3 region is CASSFRGTIGYNEQFF. CDR3 sequence (DNA): TGCGCCAGCAGCTTCAGGGGGACTATCGGTTACAATGAGCAGTTCTTC.

The chain joins TRBV11-2 to TRBJ2-7, with D possibly being TRBD2 (6 bases). V was trimmed by 5 bases and J by 3 bases, leaving 14 bases between them. The germline gives CDR1 SGHAT, CDR2 FQNNGV. This CDR3 has 14 amino acids. The CDR3 bases are TGTGCCAGCAGCCGAGAGGGGACTTACTACGAGCAGTACTTC. It codes for CASSREGTYYEQYF.

This clonotype was detected only a few times. The chain uses TRBV7-9 and TRBJ2-7; 7 bases map to TRBD1. Germline loops: CDR1 SEHNR, CDR2 FQNEAQ (reference sequence). This CDR3 comprises 16 residues. The junction had 10 bases not matched to a gene; V was cut back by 5 bases and J by 0 bases. The CDR3 DNA reads as TGTGCCAGCAGCCCCTGGGACAGCGATAGCTCCTACGAGCAGTACTTC. Translating gives CASSPWDSDSSYEQYF.

The J gene is TRBJ1-5, the V gene TRBV7-9, with 7 bases that match TRBD1. V was pared by 5 bases and J by 3 bases, with 4 bases of the junction left unmatched. Germline V gene sequence: CDR1 SEHNR, CDR2 FQNEAQ (reference sequence). This CDR3 has 14 residues. CDR3 loop: CASSPTGTNQPQHF. The CDR3 DNA is TGTGCCAGCAGCCCGACAGGGACCAATCAGCCCCAGCATTTT. Using reference TRBV7-9 and TRBJ1-5 for the parts outside the CDR3, the full variable domain is DTGVSQNPRHKITKRGQNVTFRCDPISEHNRLYWYRQTLGQGPEFLTYFQNEAQLEKSRLLSDRFSAERPKGSFSTLEIQRTEQGDSAMYLCASSPTGTNQPQHFGDGTRLSIL.

This chain joins TRBV15 and TRBJ2-1; 7 bases agree with TRBD2. This CDR3 is built from 15 residues. Germline trimming cut 1 base from V and 4 bases from J; bases unmatched to any gene: 4. CDR1 and CDR2 from the germline V gene are LNHNV and YYDKDF (reference sequence). CDR3 DNA sequence: TGTGCCACCAGCAGAGGTGCTAGCGGATACAATGAGCAGTTCTTC. Amino acids: CATSRGASGYNEQFF.

The chain employs TRBV20-1 and TRBJ2-6; unclear D gene. Germline loops: CDR1 DFQATT, CDR2 SNEGSKA (reference sequence). The ends were cut back, 0 bases at V and 0 bases at J, with 6 bases in the middle. The CDR3 covers 15 residues. The CDR3 loop is CSARDMRSGANVLTF. CDR3 in DNA: TGCAGTGCTAGAGATATGCGCTCTGGGGCCAACGTCCTGACTTTC.

The chain joins TRBV20-1 to TRBJ2-7; D is ambiguous. Deletions cut 5 bases from V and 7 bases from J, with 30 bases between. This CDR3 spans 17 amino acids. Looked up from germline, CDR1 is DFQATT and CDR2 is SNEGSKA (reference sequence). In DNA, the CDR3 is TGCAGTGCTCGGAGCAGCGACGTTCTAGGGTCCTACAATGAGCAGTACTTC. Translation gives CSARSSDVLGSYNEQYF.

The chain joins TRBV12-3 or TRBV12-4 to TRBJ2-7; maybe TRBD2 (6 bases). The CDR3 extends over 13 amino acids. The V and J ends lost 5 bases and 3 bases respectively, with 11 bases between them. CDR3 sequence reads: CASSARLDYEQYF. For the CDR3, the DNA is TGTGCCAGCAGTGCCCGACTAGACTACGAGCAGTACTTC.

This clonotype came up a few times. The rearrangement joins TRBV27 to TRBJ1-2; 7 nucleotides line up with TRBD1. The germline CDR1 and CDR2 sequences are MNHEY and SMNVEV (reference sequence). This CDR3 comprises 15 residues. V lost 6 bases and J lost 9; bases outside the gene matches: 16. Written as DNA, the CDR3 is TGTGCCAGCAGCGCCCTAGGGGGACAGCTTCTTCGCTACACCTTC. It specifies CASSALGGQLLRYTF.

The V call is TRBV20-1, the J call TRBJ2-5, with D possibly called TRBD1 or TRBD2 (5 bases each). This CDR3 has 15 residues. V was trimmed by 3 bases and J by 4 bases, leaving 18 bases between them. Germline V gene sequence: CDR1 DFQATT, CDR2 SNEGSKA (reference sequence). CDR3 protein: CSASPGPQPPETQYF. Written as DNA, the CDR3 is TGCAGTGCTAGCCCGGGACCCCAACCCCCAGAGACCCAGTACTTC.

The chain recombines TRBV6-6 with TRBJ1-4; no reliable D call. Germline CDR1 is MNHNY and CDR2 is SVGAGI (reference sequence). Trimming pared 6 bases from V and 6 bases from J, leaving 5 bases between. The CDR3 spans 11 residues. The DNA of the CDR3 is TGTGCCAGCAGAACAGATGAAAAACTGTTTTTT. Protein product: CASRTDEKLFF.

The V gene is TRBV12-3 or TRBV12-4, the J gene TRBJ2-1; TRBD2 matches 9 bases. The CDR3 is 17 amino acids. V shed 1 base, J shed 5 bases, and the junction held 9 bases outside the gene matches. The CDR3 is CASSLVRGGRANNEQFF. CDR3 in DNA: TGTGCCAGCAGTTTAGTTAGAGGCGGGAGGGCCAACAATGAGCAGTTCTTC.

J is TRBJ1-2 and V is TRBV20-1; D may be TRBD1 (6 bases). The V gene's germline CDR1 is DFQATT and CDR2 SNEGSKA (reference sequence). The CDR3 loop spans 12 amino acids. V lost 6 bases and J 5 bases, leaving 13 bases between the germline ends. Here the CDR3 DNA reads TGCAGTGCACGGACAGCGGGGTATGGCTACACCTTC. Amino acids: CSARTAGYGYTF.

This clonotype showed up just once. The chain carries TRBV6-5 and TRBJ2-7; 7 bases fit TRBD1. Germline V gives CDR1 MNHEY, CDR2 SVGAGI. The CDR3 totals 13 residues. With 3 bases clipped from V and 5 bases from J, the junction kept 4 bases outside the gene matches. CDR3 region: CASSYLTGDEQYF. CDR3 DNA: TGTGCCAGCAGTTATTTAACAGGGGACGAGCAGTACTTC.